This passage covers 21 T cell receptor beta chains from one sample sequenced in a study of blood T cell repertoires in COVID-19. Method: immunoSEQ multiplex PCR; TCRdb's copy keeps in-frame clones and lacks some. This repertoire shows some 320,000 clones, 85% to 95% found once; its top ten account for less than 4%. Sequenced sample: PBMCs or T cells enriched from blood (not recorded which). The receptors originated from a woman in her twenties or thirties who had been exposed to COVID-19.

V gene TRBV5-4 combines with J gene TRBJ2-1, with D maybe TRBD1 (6 bases). Germline CDR1 SGHNT, CDR2 YYREEE (reference sequence). Between the trimmed V and J ends, which lost 5 bases and 4 bases, there was a span of 13 bases. CDR3 length: 14 amino acids. DNA of the CDR3: TGTGCCAGCAGTTTACGGGACACATACAATGAGCAGTTCTTC. It encodes CASSLRDTYNEQFF.

The rearrangement uses TRBV29-1 and TRBJ1-2; D perhaps matches TRBD1 (6 bases). This CDR3 has 13 residues. Germline assignment: CDR1 SQVTM and CDR2 ANQGSEA. Trimming took off 6 bases at V and 8 bases at J, with 19 bases between the two ends. The CDR3 here is CSVPLYRAGGYTF. As DNA, the CDR3 is TGCAGCGTACCACTTTACAGGGCAGGCGGCTACACCTTC.

V gene TRBV10-1 combines with J gene TRBJ2-7; unclear D gene. The CDR3 length is 14 residues. CDR1 WNHNN and CDR2 SYGVQD come from the germline V gene (reference sequence). V was pared by 2 bases and J by 2 bases, with 10 bases between. CDR3 sequence: CASSEIWSPYEQYF. CDR3 DNA: TGCGCCAGCAGTGAGATTTGGAGTCCCTACGAGCAGTACTTC.

This clone was detected a few times. The chain combines TRBV5-6 with TRBJ2-7; tentative D call: TRBD2 (6 bases). This CDR3 spans 15 amino acids. V was clipped by 4 bases and J by 2 bases, with 16 bases between them. Germline V gene sequence: CDR1 SGHDT, CDR2 YYEEEE. The CDR3 bases are TGTGCCAGCAGCGCGGACGGGAGTTTAGCCTACGAGCAGTACTTC. Its translation: CASSADGSLAYEQYF. The whole variable domain, filled in from reference TRBV5-6 and TRBJ2-7, reads DAGVTQSPTHLIKTRGQQVTLRCSPKSGHDTVSWYQQALGQGPQFIFQYYEEEERQRGNFPDRFSGHQFPNYSSELNVNALLLGDSALYLCASSADGSLAYEQYFGPGTRLTVT.

J is TRBJ1-2 and V is TRBV29-1; possible D gene TRBD1, 6 bases. Germline V gene lookup returns CDR1 SQVTM and CDR2 ANQGSEA. V lost 3 bases, J lost 2 bases, and 13 bases lay in between. The CDR3 is 14 residues long. CDR3 DNA: TGCAGCGTTGATTCTGATGGACAGAACTATGGCTACACCTTC. This gives the protein CSVDSDGQNYGYTF. The full variable domain, its missing parts supplied by reference TRBV29-1 and TRBJ1-2, is SAVISQKPSRDICQRGTSLTIQCQVDSQVTMMFWYRQQPGQSLTLIATANQGSEATYESGFVIDKFPISRPNLTFSTLTVSNMSPEDSSIYLCSVDSDGQNYGYTFGSGTRLTVV.

The chain couples TRBV28 to TRBJ1-1; no firm D call. CDR1 and CDR2 from the germline V gene are MDHEN and SYDVKM. The CDR3 runs 15 residues. The germline V and J ends were trimmed by 5 bases and 0 bases, with 13 bases remaining between them. The CDR3 DNA sequence: TGTGCCAGCAGTCTCGCCGGGAGTATGAACACTGAAGCTTTCTTT. This codes for CASSLAGSMNTEAFF.

The chain recombines TRBV7-9 with TRBJ1-1; weak D call: TRBD1 (6 bases). CDR1 is SEHNR, CDR2 FQNEAQ, per germline (reference sequence). The length of the CDR3 is 14 residues. V was clipped by 5 bases and J by 7 bases, with 17 bases between them. CDR3 coding DNA: TGTGCCAGCAGCCCCGGACAGATAAACGGTGAAGCTTTCTTT. Translation: CASSPGQINGEAFF. The full variable domain, its missing parts supplied by reference TRBV7-9 and TRBJ1-1, is DTGVSQNPRHKITKRGQNVTFRCDPISEHNRLYWYRQTLGQGPEFLTYFQNEAQLEKSRLLSDRFSAERPKGSFSTLEIQRTEQGDSAMYLCASSPGQINGEAFFGQGTRLTVV.

The chain employs TRBV27 and TRBJ2-5; TRBD1 agrees at 9 bases. Germline V gene sequence: CDR1 MNHEY, CDR2 SMNVEV (reference sequence). V gave up 2 bases and J gave up 4 bases; unmatched junction bases: 2. The CDR3 has 14 amino acids. The CDR3 DNA reads TGTGCCAGCAGTTTAGGGACAGGGCTAGAGACCCAGTACTTC. Translation: CASSLGTGLETQYF.

The V and J genes are TRBV11-2 and TRBJ2-1, with a tentative D call TRBD2 (7 bases). The germline V and J ends were trimmed by 3 bases and 7 bases, with 10 bases remaining between them. The CDR3 runs to 13 residues. In germline, CDR1 is SGHAT, CDR2 FQNNGV. Here the CDR3 reads CASSLRGRNEQFF. The CDR3 nucleotides read TGTGCCAGCAGCTTGCGGGGGCGGAATGAGCAGTTCTTC.

A single count supports this clone. The chain employs TRBV5-6 and TRBJ1-2; 8 bases match TRBD1. Germline assignment: CDR1 SGHDT and CDR2 YYEEEE. This CDR3 region has 13 residues. With 3 bases clipped from V and 3 bases from J, the junction kept 1 base outside the gene matches. The CDR3 spells CASSSQGDYGYTF. As DNA, the CDR3 is TGTGCCAGCAGCTCACAGGGGGACTATGGCTACACCTTC.

This chain connects TRBV6-1 to TRBJ1-2, with TRBD1 matching 7 bases. V shed 3 bases, J shed 4 bases, and the junction held 5 bases outside the gene matches. CDR3 size: 14 residues. The germline V gene encodes CDR1 MNHNS and CDR2 SASEGT. CDR3 nucleotides: TGTGCCAGCAGTGAGGTAGGGGGCGGCTATGGCTACACCTTC. Residues: CASSEVGGGYGYTF.

CDR3 sequence: CASSPTALRAYGYTF. DNA of the CDR3: TGTGCCAGCAGCCCTACCGCCTTGAGGGCCTATGGCTACACCTTC. The chain has TRBV7-9 and TRBJ1-2; D remains unclear. CDR3 length equals 15 residues. Trimming removed 5 bases from V and 4 bases from J, with 17 bases in between. CDR1 and CDR2 from the germline V gene are SEHNR and FQNEAQ (reference sequence). Looking up the rest from reference TRBV7-9 and TRBJ1-2 gives the full variable domain: DTGVSQNPRHKITKRGQNVTFRCDPISEHNRLYWYRQTLGQGPEFLTYFQNEAQLEKSRLLSDRFSAERPKGSFSTLEIQRTEQGDSAMYLCASSPTALRAYGYTFGSGTRLTVV.

The table lists this clone with a count of one. The V gene is TRBV5-1, the J gene TRBJ2-5; TRBD2 matches at 7 bases. Looked up from germline, CDR1 is SGHRS and CDR2 is YFSETQ. The CDR3 runs 14 residues. The J segment lost 2 bases and the V segment lost 4 bases, leaving 5 bases of the junction unmatched. The DNA for the CDR3 is TGCGCCAGCAGCGCTGGGAGGGCTCAAGAGACCCAGTACTTC. Residues: CASSAGRAQETQYF.

The J gene is TRBJ1-3, the V gene TRBV3-1 (or the pseudogene TRBV3-2), with D unresolved. The CDR3 runs to 12 residues. CDR1 LGHDT and CDR2 YNNKEL come from the germline V gene (reference sequence). V lost 1 base, J lost 4 bases, and 2 bases lay in between. The CDR3 nucleotides read TGTGCCAGCAGCCAAGCAGGAAACACCATATATTTT. The encoded protein is CASSQAGNTIYF.

This clone was seen only once. This rearrangement joins TRBV7-9 to TRBJ2-5; D remains ambiguous. Germline CDR1 reads SEHNR; CDR2 reads FQNEAQ (reference sequence). The germline V and J ends were trimmed by 5 bases and 2 bases, with 3 bases remaining between them. The CDR3 contains 11 residues. CDR3 nucleotides: TGTGCCAGCAGCCAACAAGAGACCCAGTACTTC. It specifies CASSQQETQYF.

The chain joins TRBV4-2 to TRBJ1-2; TRBD1 aligns across 7 bases. The V segment lost 4 bases and the J segment 7 bases; nucleotides outside the gene matches: 9. The germline V gene encodes CDR1 LGHNA and CDR2 YNFKEQ. The CDR3 spans 14 residues. CDR3 amino acids: CASSLRTGPPGYTF. The CDR3 DNA reads TGTGCCAGCAGCCTCCGGACAGGTCCCCCTGGCTACACCTTC.

This chain uses TRBV29-1 with TRBJ2-1, with TRBD1 matching over 9 bases. V gave up 5 bases and J gave up 4 bases; unmatched junction bases: 6. Germline assignment: CDR1 SQVTM and CDR2 ANQGSEA. The CDR3 runs 14 residues. In nucleotides, the CDR3 is TGCAGCGTTCGCCGAGACAGGGGGTACAATGAGCAGTTCTTC. Translating it yields CSVRRDRGYNEQFF.

The V call is TRBV9, the J call TRBJ1-3, with D uncertain. The germline gives CDR1 SGDLS, CDR2 YYNGEE. Deletions cut 0 bases from V and 5 bases from J, with 9 bases between. The CDR3 contains 14 residues. Here the CDR3 DNA reads TGTGCCAGCAGCGTAGCTGGGCTTCGAAACACCATATATTTT. Translation gives CASSVAGLRNTIYF.

The V gene is TRBV6-9, the J gene TRBJ2-3, with D possibly matching TRBD2 (6 bases). Germline assignment: CDR1 MNHGY and CDR2 SVAAGI. The CDR3 covers 15 residues. Trimming removed 2 bases at V and 0 bases at J, with 9 bases between. CDR3 in DNA: TGTGCCAGCAGTTATCCCCGGGGGAGCACAGATACGCAGTATTTT. Amino acid sequence: CASSYPRGSTDTQYF.

This chain connects TRBV5-1 to TRBJ1-6; unclear D gene. CDR1 is SGHRS, CDR2 YFSETQ, per germline. The V end lost 0 bases, the J end lost 10 bases, and 8 bases lay between the germline ends. The CDR3 covers 13 residues. CDR3 loop: CASSLEFGSPLHF. CDR3 nucleotide sequence: TGCGCCAGCAGCTTGGAATTTGGCTCACCCCTCCACTTT.

The chain uses TRBV25-1 and TRBJ1-5, with TRBD1 identical over 7 bases. The CDR3 is made up of 16 amino acids. From germline, CDR1 is MGHDK and CDR2 SYGVNS. J gave up 1 base and V 5 bases, and 8 bases lay outside the gene matches. CDR3 residues: CASSSWTGSSNQPQHF. CDR3 sequence (DNA): TGTGCCAGCAGTTCCTGGACAGGAAGCAGCAATCAGCCCCAGCATTTT.